This TCR beta chain was captured by sequencing in a study of T cells in Graves' hyperthyroidism and ophthalmopathy (dated by TCRdb to about 2019). Regarding the complete study: Peripheral blood was collected at initial diagnosis, before any treatment. To identify TCR V-J signatures that set the groups apart, the researchers used a discovery cohort of 90 to 100 patients, made up of 40 to 45 with Graves' ophthalmopathy and about 60 with stable Graves' hyperthyroidism. Prospective prediction of ophthalmopathy was tested in an independent validation cohort of 18 to 20 hyperthyroidism patients and roughly 16 patients who later progressed to ophthalmopathy. For training and testing, the 80 to 100 patients in the discovery cohort were randomly divided in a 7:3 ratio. In addition, the study compared T-cell repertoires in thyroid tissue and in blood from several Graves' hyperthyroidism patients. After sampling, hyperthyroidism patients received methimazole starting at 30 mg daily, and ophthalmopathy patients received high-dose intravenous methylprednisolone. According to the paper, TCR Vbeta CDR3 sequencing was carried out on more than 120 peripheral blood samples, which came from more than 40 ophthalmopathy, around 75 hyperthyroidism and approximately 17 progressor patients. General findings and caveats noted by the study authors: Most expanded thyroid clonotypes (frequency above 0.001) were also detected in blood, a finding suggesting that blood repertoires may reflect thyroid immune responses. Ophthalmopathy was separated from stable hyperthyroidism by a 13 V-J signature model, with approximately 90% sensitivity and about 81% specificity obtained in cross-validation and 80%/75% obtained in testing. In validation, the model predicted progression to ophthalmopathy a median of roughly 6.2 months before onset, with roughly 71% sensitivity and 72.22% specificity. Sample size was not statistically predetermined, and blinding of investigators to group allocation was not performed.

In this sample, this clonotype turned up a few times. Its antigen has not been determined. Base qualities are not provided; no much larger clone lies one nucleotide away. The TCR beta CDR3 regions were amplified from RNA transcripts. A first-round RT-PCR of the TCR CDR3 used the HTBI primer set with the Qiagen OneStep RT-PCR kit. Libraries were constructed in a second round of multiplex PCR, after which size selection and purification were carried out. Sequencing of the libraries was done on an Illumina HiSeq2000 using paired-end 100 bp reads. From the authors' description of their analysis: SOAPnuke was used to process the raw data, with reads discarded if the reads contained adapters or uncalled bases, had a mean Phred below 15, or lacked an exact constant-primer or identifier match. High-quality paired reads were merged using COPE v1.2.5, and each unique nucleotide sequence was defined as a clonotype. MiTCR v1.1 was used to align clonotypes to the IMGT TRBV, TRBD and TRBJ reference segments. The analysis was restricted to V-J combinations with a frequency above 0.0001, which together covered 99.2% of the repertoires. A TCS score was defined as the ratio of F50 (clonal expansion) to E x V (chaos), with BLOSUM62-based TCRdist applied between CDR3 peptides within each V-J. Welch's t-statistics and random forest reduced around 520 V-J features to roughly 13, which were used in a naive Bayes classifier (R e1071). Thyroid-blood repertoire similarity was quantified with the Morisita-Horn index. The raw public reads went through TCRdb reprocessing: fastp at Q25, MiXCR clone calling, in-frame beta chains kept. Each CDR3 protein gets just one entry, which takes the most common genes and DNA from the rows behind it. For this entry, the V and J calls and clone size follow TCRdb and not the study's own pipeline. The sample records hundreds of thousands of distinct CDR3 sequences, about two fifths of which are singletons. Around 9.3% of the sample is taken by the ten largest.

Stable Graves' hyperthyroidism was defined as the absence of progression to ophthalmopathy over 18 months of follow-up. Hyperthyroidism patients were newly diagnosed, had a disease duration of under 2 months, and were aged 18 to 65 years. The study excluded patients with uncontrolled infections, other autoimmune diseases, pregnancy or lactation. Diagnoses were based on clinical symptoms, serum thyroxine and TRAb, thyroid ultrasound and orbital computed tomography. Ficoll-Paque density gradient centrifugation was used to isolate PBMCs from approximately 11 ml of fresh peripheral blood. Trizol reagent was used to extract total RNA, and RNA quality was then checked on an Agilent 2100 Bioanalyzer. CDR1 and CDR2 are drawn from the germline V gene (reference sequence): SEHNR, FQNEAQ. From the cysteine through the phenylalanine, the CDR3 covers 13 amino acids. Solely the CDR3 DNA is kept, with 39 bases framed from the first base. V is pared back by 6 bases and J by 2 bases, with 11 bases lying between the germline termini.

The source is a man aged 18 to 30 with Graves' hyperthyroidism. The chain couples TRBV7-9 to TRBJ2-7; no confident D gene assignment can be made. Sequenced: blood. The CDR3 in this case is CASSHGPAYEQYF. The DNA reads as follows: TGTGCCAGCAGTCACGGACCAGCCTACGAGCAGTACTTC. Reference TRBV7-9 and TRBJ2-7 proteins supply the regions before and after the CDR3; the full variable domain is: DTGVSQNPRHKITKRGQNVTFRCDPISEHNRLYWYRQTLGQGPEFLTYFQNEAQLEKSRLLSDRFSAERPKGSFSTLEIQRTEQGDSAMYLCASSHGPAYEQYFGPGTRLTVT.